These T cell receptor beta chains were read from a single sample in a study of blood T cell repertoires in COVID-19. Using immunoSEQ multiplex PCR, the repertoire was profiled, and TCRdb retains in-frame clones only, with some absent. In the table there are roughly 250,000 clones, about 83% of which are singletons. Source material: peripheral blood. These receptors came from a human donor in a cohort sampled during active COVID-19. CDR3s include the opening cysteine and the closing phenylalanine or tryptophan. Fields, in order: V gene, D gene, clone size, J gene, CDR3 DNA, CDR3 protein. A D gene is named only where the DNA matches it firmly. Only some rows state a clone size, as once, few, many or a class for expanded clones.

TRBV2,-,-,TRBJ2-5,TGTGCCAGCAGTGCGCAAGAGACCCAGTACTTC,CASSAQETQYF
TRBV25-1,TRBD2,-,TRBJ2-3,TGTGCCAGCAGTGTGTCTCGCGGGAGGGCGTCAGCAGATACGCAGTATTTT,CASSVSRGRASADTQYF
TRBV19,-,-,TRBJ1-5,TGTGCCAGTAGTAACCCAGGGGCAAGCAATCAGCCCCAGCATTTT,CASSNPGASNQPQHF
TRBV4-1,TRBD2,-,TRBJ2-5,TGCGCCAGCAGCCACCTACGGGGGGGGATAGAGACCCAGTACTTC,CASSHLRGGIETQYF
TRBV6-5,TRBD1,-,TRBJ2-3,TGTGCCAGCAGTCGAGGGACAGTCACAGATACGCAGTATTTT,CASSRGTVTDTQYF
TRBV29-1,-,-,TRBJ1-1,TGCAGCGTTTTGGCGGTAGGAACTGAAGCTTTCTTT,CSVLAVGTEAFF
TRBV5-6,TRBD1,-,TRBJ2-2,TGTGCCAGCAGCTCGGACAGGGTGGAGACCGGGGAGCTGTTTTTT,CASSSDRVETGELFF
TRBV7-2,-,-,TRBJ2-5,TGTGCCAGCAGCTTAGGTCGAGGGGGCCAAGAGACCCAGTACTTC,CASSLGRGGQETQYF
TRBV6-6,-,-,TRBJ2-1,TGTGCCAGCAGTTACGATCAGGGCCGGCAGTTCTTC,CASSYDQGRQFF
TRBV7-6,TRBD2,-,TRBJ2-2,TGTGCCAGCAGCCCCGGGGGACTAGTCAACACCGGGGAGCTGTTTTTT,CASSPGGLVNTGELFF
TRBV18,TRBD1,once,TRBJ2-7,TGTGCCAGCTCCCAAGGACAGGGGGAATCCTACGAGCAGTACTTC,CASSQGQGESYEQYF
TRBV4-1,-,-,TRBJ2-7,TGCGCCAGCCCCCCGGCGGGGAGCGAGCAGTACTTC,CASPPAGSEQYF
TRBV2,TRBD2,-,TRBJ2-3,TGTGCCAGCAGTGTCGGACTAGCGGGAGGTACAGATACGCAGTATTTT,CASSVGLAGGTDTQYF
TRBV6-2/TRBV6-3,-,-,TRBJ1-3,TGTGCCAGCAGTTACCTTCTGAGCTCTGGAAACACCATATATTTT,CASSYLLSSGNTIYF
TRBV3-1/TRBV3-2,TRBD1,-,TRBJ2-7,TGTGCCAGCAGCCTCGGACAGGGGGCTTACGAGCAGTACTTC,CASSLGQGAYEQYF
TRBV20-1,TRBD1,once,TRBJ1-5,TGCAGTGCTAGTGGGGGACAGGGGGCCTCTAACAATAATCAGCCCCAGCATTTT,CSASGGQGASNNNQPQHF
TRBV5-4,TRBD2,-,TRBJ2-5,TGTGCCAGCAGCTTGGCTGTAGCGGGGCCCAAGACCCAGTACTTC,CASSLAVAGPKTQYF
TRBV7-9,TRBD1,-,TRBJ2-6,TGTGCCAGCAGCCAGGGTTCAGGGGGTGGCTCTGGGGCCAACGTCCTGACTTTC,CASSQGSGGGSGANVLTF
TRBV27,-,-,TRBJ1-5,TGTGCCAGCAGTTCCGCTGACAGCTACAATCAGCCCCAGCATTTT,CASSSADSYNQPQHF
TRBV7-9,-,-,TRBJ1-6,TGTGCCAGCAGCTCCCCCCAACGAGGACAGAATTCACCCCTCCACTTT,CASSSPQRGQNSPLHF
TRBV7-6,TRBD1,-,TRBJ2-2,TGTGCCAGCAGCCTAACTCAAACAGGGGGCCACGGGGAGCTGTTTTTT,CASSLTQTGGHGELFF
TRBV3-1/TRBV3-2,-,-,TRBJ1-2,TGTGCCAGCAGCCAAAAGACAGTAAGAGGCTACACCTTC,CASSQKTVRGYTF